Listed here are 29 T cell receptor beta chains from one sample, sequenced in a study of cytomegalovirus exposure and HLA in healthy donors. The PCR had 60 Vbeta and 13 Jbeta primers. Measured with immunoSEQ multiplex PCR; TCRdb has only the in-frame clones, and not every one. The data hold around 200,000 clones, with more than 65% observed a single time. The sample taken for sequencing was PBMCs. All receptors come from a young woman in good health and CMV-seropositive.

CDR3 region: CASSLKRGDHEQYF. The CDR3 region has the DNA TGTGCCAGCAGCTTGAAGCGGGGGGATCACGAGCAGTACTTC. This sequence joins TRBV5-4 and TRBJ2-7, with TRBD2 identical over 9 bases. Germline-derived CDR1 and CDR2 are SGHNT and YYREEE (reference sequence). The CDR3 extends over 14 amino acids. V lost 1 base, J lost 5 bases, and 4 bases stayed unmatched.

This chain joins TRBV6-1 and TRBJ1-4; D is unresolved. The CDR3 length is 14 residues. V dropped 4 bases and J dropped 4 bases, with 10 bases sitting between them. Germline-derived CDR1 and CDR2 are MNHNS and SASEGT. In nucleotides, the CDR3 is TGTGCCAGCAGTGCCCGGAGTTTTAATGAAAAACTGTTTTTT. Translating it yields CASSARSFNEKLFF.

V and J are TRBV7-9 and TRBJ2-7, with 12 bases identical to TRBD2. The germline V gene encodes CDR1 SEHNR and CDR2 FQNEAQ (reference sequence). J was trimmed by 4 bases and V by 5 bases; bases with no gene match: 9. This CDR3 is 16 amino acids long. The CDR3 sequence: CASSPQTSGSGYEQYF. CDR3 coding DNA: TGTGCCAGCAGCCCACAGACTAGCGGGAGTGGGTACGAGCAGTACTTC.

The chain uses TRBV28 and TRBJ1-5; possibly TRBD1 for D (6 bases). The V end was cut by 7 bases, the J end by 0 bases, with 13 bases between. CDR1 and CDR2 (germline): MDHEN, SYDVKM. The CDR3 runs to 15 residues. The CDR3 region is CASTLDSHSNQPQHF. Written as DNA, the CDR3 is TGTGCCAGCACCCTGGACAGTCATAGCAATCAGCCCCAGCATTTT.

The chain has TRBV7-2 and TRBJ2-3; 14 bases are shared with TRBD2. The V segment lost 11 bases and the J segment 9 bases; nucleotides outside the gene matches: 13. Looked up from germline, CDR1 is SGHTA and CDR2 is FQGNSA. This CDR3 spans 15 amino acids. CDR3 coding DNA: TGTGCCGAGAAGCTCGGGACTAGCGGGAGCGGGACGCAGTATTTT. This sequence encodes CAEKLGTSGSGTQYF.

The chain carries TRBV25-1 and TRBJ2-5; 13 nucleotides match TRBD2. The length of the CDR3 is 16 residues. V was clipped by 6 bases and J by 2 bases; unmatched bases: 6. The germline CDR1 and CDR2 sequences are MGHDK and SYGVNS. CDR3 sequence reads: CASRTSTSGRQETQYF. CDR3 nucleotide sequence: TGTGCCAGCAGAACTTCGACTAGCGGGAGGCAAGAGACCCAGTACTTC.

The chain links TRBV2 to TRBJ1-1; TRBD1 agrees at 8 bases. J was trimmed by 1 base and V by 8 bases; bases with no gene match: 6. This CDR3 is built from 14 residues. Per germline, CDR1 SNHLY and CDR2 FYNNEI. Here the CDR3 reads CASPPGQGNTEAFF. In DNA form, the CDR3 reads TGTGCCAGCCCCCCCGGACAGGGGAACACTGAAGCTTTCTTT.

The chain joins TRBV7-9 to TRBJ2-3, with 8 positions matching TRBD2. The length of the CDR3 is 16 residues. CDR1 and CDR2 (germline): SEHNR, FQNEAQ (reference sequence). J lost 2 bases, V lost 5 bases, and 9 bases had no gene match. The CDR3 sequence: CASSPRTSWNTDTQYF. The CDR3 nucleotides are TGTGCCAGCAGCCCCCGGACTAGCTGGAACACAGATACGCAGTATTTT.

In DNA form, the CDR3 reads TGTGCCAGCAGCTCACAGGGTATAAGCAATCAGCCCCAGCATTTT. As protein: CASSSQGISNQPQHF. V gene TRBV5-4 combines with J gene TRBJ1-5, with D possibly matching TRBD1 (6 bases). Germline lookup yields CDR1 SGHNT and CDR2 YYREEE (reference sequence). The CDR3 contains 15 residues. The V end was cut by 3 bases, the J end by 1 base, with 11 bases between.

V is TRBV21-1 and J is TRBJ2-5; TRBD1 was called by the table and not checked on the DNA. TRBV21-1 is described as a pseudogene. The CDR3 contains 16 residues. This CDR3 is CASSPDRATPQETQYF. The CDR3 DNA reads TGTGCCAGCAGCCCGGACAGGGCGACCCCCCAAGAGACCCAGTACTTC.

The J gene is TRBJ1-4, the V gene TRBV7-2; no definite D call. V was cut by 6 bases and J by 2 bases, with 13 bases left in between. The CDR3 is made up of 15 amino acids. Germline V gene sequence: CDR1 SGHTA, CDR2 FQGNSA. The CDR3 loop reads CASRPARGTNEKLFF. The DNA of the CDR3 is TGTGCCAGCAGACCAGCCCGCGGGACTAATGAAAAACTGTTTTTT.

For the CDR3, the DNA is TGTGCCAGCAGCTTCTCCCTCCCGGGACAGGGGGTCGGTAATTCACCCCTCCACTTT. The encoded protein is CASSFSLPGQGVGNSPLHF. The genes are TRBV7-9 and TRBJ1-6; 11 nucleotides line up with TRBD1. CDR3 length: 19 amino acids. J was trimmed by 6 bases and V by 3 bases; bases with no gene match: 13. CDR1 SEHNR and CDR2 FQNEAQ come from the germline V gene (reference sequence).

This clone turned up a few times. The chain is built from TRBV7-9 and TRBJ2-1, with 7 bases identical to TRBD1. Unmatched junction bases numbered 11, after V lost 7 bases and J lost 5 bases. This CDR3 spans 15 amino acids. CDR1 is SEHNR and CDR2 is FQNEAQ in the germline V gene (reference sequence). CDR3 nucleotides: TGTGCCAGCATCGATCCACTGACAGGGAACAATGAGCAGTTCTTC. As protein: CASIDPLTGNNEQFF.

The chain combines TRBV18 with TRBJ2-1, with D possibly TRBD2 on 6 matching bases. The V and J ends lost 1 base and 0 bases respectively, with 13 bases between them. The CDR3 has 17 amino acids. CDR1 KGHSH and CDR2 LQKENI come from the germline V gene. The CDR3 protein is CASSPQLGGSSYNEQFF. The CDR3 nucleotides read TGTGCCAGCTCACCACAGTTAGGAGGGAGCTCCTACAATGAGCAGTTCTTC.

V gene TRBV19 combines with J gene TRBJ1-2, with D unresolved. V was clipped by 3 bases and J by 6 bases, with 5 bases between them. The CDR3 sequence is 11 residues long. Germline loops: CDR1 LNHDA, CDR2 SQIVND (reference sequence). For the CDR3, the DNA is TGTGCCAGTAGTATGGCCGATGGCTACACCTTC. Its protein product is CASSMADGYTF. Full variable domain (missing parts from reference TRBV19 and TRBJ1-2): DGGITQSPKYLFRKEGQNVTLSCEQNLNHDAMYWYRQDPGQGLRLIYYSQIVNDFQKGDIAEGYSVSREKKESFPLTVTSAQKNPTAFYLCASSMADGYTFGSGTRLTVV.

This chain uses TRBV18 with TRBJ2-1; 7 nucleotides agree with TRBD1. The junction had 9 bases not matched to a gene; V was cut back by 5 bases and J by 2 bases. Germline V gene lookup returns CDR1 KGHSH and CDR2 LQKENI. The length of the CDR3 is 16 residues. CDR3 DNA: TGTGCCAGCTCATTCCAAGGGGGCGTCGCCTACAATGAGCAGTTCTTC. It codes for CASSFQGGVAYNEQFF. Full variable domain (outside the CDR3, taken from reference TRBV18 and TRBJ2-1): NAGVMQNPRHLVRRRGQEARLRCSPMKGHSHVYWYRQLPEEGLKFMVYLQKENIIDESGMPKERFSAEFPKEGPSILRIQQVVRGDSAAYFCASSFQGGVAYNEQFFGPGTRLTVL.

This chain connects TRBV4-1 to TRBJ2-1; TRBD2 matches 7 bases. The CDR3 contains 13 residues. From germline, CDR1 is MGHRA and CDR2 YSYEKL. V shed 6 bases, J shed 6 bases, and the junction held 5 bases outside the gene matches. CDR3 in amino acids: CASRGLSSNEQFF. CDR3 DNA: TGCGCCAGCAGGGGACTATCGTCCAATGAGCAGTTCTTC.

The rearrangement links TRBV19 to TRBJ2-2; D remains ambiguous. Germline values: CDR1 LNHDA, CDR2 SQIVND (reference sequence). Trimming shortened V by 1 base and J by 5 bases, and 11 bases separated the two germline ends. The CDR3 is 15 amino acids. CDR3 bases: TGTGCCAGTAGTATAGGACTCCCCCAAACCGGGGAGCTGTTTTTT. Its translation is CASSIGLPQTGELFF.

The chain uses TRBV7-2 and TRBJ2-5; TRBD2 aligns across 8 bases. The J call may be mistaken, given a closer DNA end match to TRBJ2-7. Germline V gene sequence: CDR1 SGHTA, CDR2 FQGNSA. The CDR3 loop spans 14 amino acids. The CDR3 DNA sequence: TGTGCCAGCAGCCAGCGGGAGTCAACCTACGAGCAGTACTTC. The encoded protein is CASSQRESTYEQYF.

The chain recombines TRBV28 with TRBJ1-4; D is perhaps TRBD1 (6 bases). This CDR3 has 14 residues. CDR1 and CDR2 from the germline V gene are MDHEN and SYDVKM. Trimming shortened V by 7 bases and J by 6 bases, and 15 bases separated the two germline ends. The CDR3 sequence is CASNPRQVYEKLFF. CDR3 nucleotides: TGTGCCAGCAACCCCCGACAGGTCTATGAAAAACTGTTTTTT.

This chain links TRBV5-1 with TRBJ1-2, with D possibly TRBD1 on 6 matching bases. V lost 4 bases and J lost 6, with 16 bases in between. The germline CDR1 and CDR2 sequences are SGHRS and YFSETQ. The CDR3 spans 14 residues. CDR3 coding DNA: TGCGCCAGCAGCGCGGGGGGCGCGGGGCATGGCTACACCTTC. It specifies CASSAGGAGHGYTF. Full variable domain (missing parts from reference TRBV5-1 and TRBJ1-2): KAGVTQTPRYLIKTRGQQVTLSCSPISGHRSVSWYQQTPGQGLQFLFEYFSETQRNKGNFPGRFSGRQFSNSRSEMNVSTLELGDSALYLCASSAGGAGHGYTFGSGTRLTVV.

V is TRBV5-8 and J is TRBJ2-1; possibly TRBD2 for D (6 bases). Trimming took off 4 bases at V and 12 bases at J, with 14 bases between the two ends. The CDR3 extends over 12 amino acids. Germline CDR1 and CDR2: SGHTS and YDEGEE. The CDR3 spells CASSESGTLQFF. CDR3 DNA: TGTGCCAGCAGCGAGTCCGGGACTTTGCAGTTCTTC.

The J gene is TRBJ2-2, the V gene TRBV6-1; D remains ambiguous. This CDR3 has 13 amino acids. V lost 6 bases, J lost 2 bases, and 7 bases lay in between. Germline CDR1 and CDR2: MNHNS and SASEGT. The CDR3 DNA reads TGTGCCAGCAGGGGCCACAACACCGGGGAGCTGTTTTTT. Amino acid sequence: CASRGHNTGELFF.

In nucleotides, the CDR3 is TGTGCCAGCAGCCAAGATCGAGTTGGGGTGGCGAGAGCGGGAGCTCGTGGGGAGCTGTTTTTT. Its translation: CASSQDRVGVARAGARGELFF. This sequence joins TRBV4-2 and TRBJ2-2, with 8 bases identical to TRBD2. Germline V gene sequence: CDR1 LGHNA, CDR2 YNFKEQ. The V segment lost 0 bases and the J segment 8 bases; nucleotides outside the gene matches: 23. The CDR3 totals 21 residues.

The CDR3 reads CASSPRGDAEAFF. The DNA of the CDR3 is TGTGCCAGCTCACCACGCGGTGACGCTGAAGCTTTCTTT. This chain links TRBV18 with TRBJ1-1; the D is unclear. Germline CDR1 KGHSH, CDR2 LQKENI. Trimming removed 1 base at V and 6 bases at J, with 9 bases between. This CDR3 region has 13 residues.

The chain joins TRBV4-1 to TRBJ2-7; 7 bases match TRBD1. J was trimmed by 3 bases and V by 4 bases; bases with no gene match: 6. This CDR3 is built from 14 residues. Germline CDR1 and CDR2: MGHRA and YSYEKL. This chain's CDR3 is CASSPERGHYEQYF. CDR3 in DNA: TGCGCCAGCAGCCCCGAGAGGGGGCACTACGAGCAGTACTTC.

This chain joins TRBV28 and TRBJ1-4, with 10 bases lining up with TRBD1. CDR1 is MDHEN, CDR2 SYDVKM, per germline. The CDR3 is 14 amino acids. V lost 6 bases and J lost 8; bases outside the gene matches: 6. The CDR3 region is CASSPRDRGEKLFF. CDR3 nucleotides: TGTGCCAGCAGCCCCCGGGACAGGGGAGAAAAACTGTTTTTT.

V gene TRBV7-2 combines with J gene TRBJ1-2; possible D gene TRBD1, 6 bases. V lost 2 bases and J lost 4, with 11 bases in between. CDR3 length: 14 amino acids. CDR1 is SGHTA, CDR2 FQGNSA, per germline. The CDR3 region has the DNA TGTGCCAGCAGCTTAATAGGCAGGGGCTATGGCTACACCTTC. This codes for CASSLIGRGYGYTF.

The chain employs TRBV6-5 and TRBJ2-5; tentatively, D is TRBD2 (6 bases). The J call may be incorrect, as the DNA end agrees better with TRBJ2-7. From germline, CDR1 is MNHEY and CDR2 SVGAGI. The CDR3 is 15 residues long. The CDR3 loop is CASSYGGQGPYEQYF. The CDR3 DNA reads as TGTGCCAGCAGTTACGGAGGGCAGGGACCCTACGAGCAGTACTTC.